This T cell receptor beta chain was captured in a study of post-analysis software for immune sequencing data. The study's findings and limits: TRBV segments more frequent in patients than in controls numbered several and included TRBV5-6, TRBV5-1 and TRBV20-1.

A remark on this clonotype: Antigen specificity is unknown.

Unique molecular identifiers were present in the TCR beta cDNA libraries. TCRdb used MiXCR to reprocess the PCR reads, holding one entry per CDR3 protein. This sample has hundreds of thousands of distinct CDR3 sequences, with roughly two fifths found just once. This CDR3 is 15 amino acids long. Trimming took 7 bases from V and 4 from J, leaving 14 bases between them. V is TRBV12-3 or TRBV12-4 and J is TRBJ2-6, with D possibly matching TRBD1 (6 bases). The sample consisted of blood. The TCR sequence derives from a girl aged 10-17 years with multiple sclerosis. The CDR3 sequence: CASTRPGVGANVLTF. Written as DNA, the CDR3 is TGTGCCAGCACCCGACCAGGGGTCGGGGCCAACGTCCTGACTTTC.